The entry below gives a single TCR beta chain sequence along with its context. These data originate in a study of blood T cell repertoires in COVID-19. Turning to the study itself: COVID-19 samples, acute and convalescent, were from the United States, Italy and Spain. Sample material is recorded as cDNA or gDNA derived from T cells, B-cell-depleted T cells, or PBMCs.

V lost 0 bases and J 1 base, leaving 10 bases between the germline ends. CDR1 is GTSNPN and CDR2 is SVGIG in the germline V gene (reference sequence). The CDR3 loop spans 14 amino acids. Seattle enrolled patients during active infection and tracked them longitudinally. In the original analysis: Reference gene primer amplification gave nucleated cell count estimates. Produced via immunoSEQ multiplex PCR; TCRdb's table is partial and in-frame only. The V and J calls and clone size were taken over from that table, and D and trimming were inferred from the DNA. The table records 250,000 to 400,000 clones, about 90% of them present only once.

The clonotype originates from a woman in her twenties or thirties with COVID-19, enrolled during active disease. Sequenced sample: peripheral blood. The chain is built from TRBV30 and TRBJ2-7; weak D call: TRBD2 (5 bases). CDR3 protein: CAWSVGRVSYEQYF. The CDR3 DNA follows: TGTGCCTGGAGTGTAGGGCGGGTTTCCTACGAGCAGTACTTC.